Given below is one T cell receptor beta chain in context. Molecular barcoding with unique molecular identifiers was used for the TCRbeta library. Via MiXCR, TCRdb re-called the PCR reads, giving one row per CDR3 protein. The sample includes some 520,000 distinct CDR3 sequences, about 31% of them seen just once. These data come from a study of T-cell reconstitution after alpha-beta-depleted transplantation in children. Germline assignment: CDR1 SGHRS and CDR2 YFSETQ. V dropped 0 bases and J dropped 5 bases, with 15 bases sitting between them. The CDR3 is made up of 15 amino acids. The material was PBMCs from the stem cell graft donor, obtained from the stem cell graft. The receptor was isolated from a human donor who donated a stem cell graft to a child with aplastic anemia. The chain uses TRBV5-1 and TRBJ2-7; perhaps TRBD1 as D (5 bases). The CDR3 sequence is CASSLEARAGNEQYF. In DNA, the CDR3 is TGCGCCAGCAGCTTGGAGGCTAGGGCAGGGAACGAGCAGTACTTC.